This T cell receptor beta chain was recorded in a study of shared clonotypes between healthy human individuals. Study findings and constraints: Roughly 5.3% of naive CD4 clonotypes were common to several donors.

V lost 4 bases and J 5 bases, leaving 13 bases between the germline ends. The CDR3 is 14 amino acids. CDR1 and CDR2 from the germline V gene are SGHDT and YYEEEE. Cells designated naive CD8 were CD45RO-negative and were positively selected for CCR7, with terminally differentiated effector memory CD45RA+ cells excluded. A deep-level run was used for the assay. Each subset's genomic DNA was split evenly across several immunoSEQ plates. As processed by the authors: ImmunoSEQ output held junction-only sequences without quality scores, so filtering differed. Some clones are missing from TCRdb's copy, which holds only in-frame ones; the method was immunoSEQ multiplex PCR. The D gene and trimming were derived from the DNA, and the V and J assignments and clone size from that table. Altogether around 1.9 million clones are present, approximately 94% being singletons, with the ten largest covering more than 1.5%.

This clone has just one count. The antigen is undetermined. The J gene is TRBJ2-1, the V gene TRBV5-6; D might be TRBD1 or TRBD2, each matching 5 bases. Sequencing used naive CD8+ T cells from PBMCs. The clonotype was recovered from a man aged 18 to 29 in good health. Some clones in this sample may be carry-over from other donors' samples. CDR3 in DNA: TGTGCCAGCAGCCCAGAACGGGGACACAATGAGCAGTTCTTC. Its protein is CASSPERGHNEQFF.